The clone carrying this T cell receptor beta chain occurred many times. Its antigen is still unknown. Germline V gives CDR1 SGDLS, CDR2 YYNGEE. With 5 bases removed from V and 9 bases from J, the gap between germline ends came to 15 bases. The CDR3 consists of 12 residues. Pregnancy or lactation, uncontrolled infections and other autoimmune diseases were grounds for excluding patients. The record originates from a study of Graves' ophthalmopathy and Graves' hyperthyroidism. Study findings and constraints: Using 13 signatures, a model distinguished ophthalmopathy from stable hyperthyroidism, reaching roughly 90% sensitivity and about 81% specificity.

Researchers took RNA transcripts and amplified TCR beta CDR3 regions from them. An initial RT-PCR round employing HTBI primers preceded a second-round multiplex PCR. Each CDR3 protein gets one entry after TCRdb re-called the multiplex PCR reads with MiXCR. The table records about 210,000 distinct CDR3 sequences, roughly 27% of them present only once. This chain joins TRBV9 and TRBJ2-7, with no clear D. The clonotype originates from a man aged 45-65 years with Graves' ophthalmopathy. The sequenced sample was peripheral blood. CDR3 amino acids: CASSGTGFGQYF. Here the CDR3 DNA reads TGTGCCAGCAGTGGCACCGGGTTCGGGCAGTACTTC.